This TCR beta chain is from a study of CD8 T cells in Susac syndrome (dated by TCRdb to between 2018 and 2021). About the full investigation: Among the sequenced Susac syndrome patients, 5 or 6 had clinically active disease and 8 or 9 were in clinical remission. At blood withdrawal, Susac syndrome patients were therapy-naive, treated with corticosteroids (with IVIg additionally given to some), or treated with IVIg alone. Repertoire sequencing was used to test whether CD8+ T cell activation and differentiation in Susac syndrome was antigen driven. The clonality of the CD8+ T cell repertoire was compared across approximately 11 healthy donors, roughly 14 Susac syndrome patients and around 16 multiple sclerosis patients. Summary of the overall study and its limitations: Looking at Susac-specific public clones, the researchers identified over 15 in the total CD8+ repertoire and roughly 5 in the CD8+ TEMRA repertoire. The number of individuals in the TCR sequencing and HLA analysis was recognized as being relatively small. Clonal expansion was observed in Susac syndrome CD8+ repertoires, with the highest expansion in CD8+ TEMRA cells and greater expansion in clinically active than in remitting patients.

RNA was extracted using the RNeasy kit, and about 0.5 to 1 ug of the RNA was reverse transcribed with random hexamers. The immunoSEQ multiplex PCR assay, covering 54 Vbeta and 13 Jbeta segments, was used to amplify TCR beta CDR3 regions. Bias from PCR amplification was corrected by using a synthetic template baseline for primer optimization and for computational correction. The paper's data handling went like this. Reads were annotated to V, D and J genes per IMGT and analyzed with immunoSEQ Analyzer, keeping only productive sequences. Clonality was calculated as one minus the Shannon entropy normalized by log2 of the number of productive unique sequences. For each patient and control, public and private clones were evaluated among the 100 most prevalent clones. Clones were defined as Susac-specific if absent from the healthy and MS cohorts, from 1052 published viral clones and from other ImmuneACCESS disease sequences. TCRdb trimmed public reads at Q25 via fastp, called clones via MiXCR and kept in-frame beta chains. Identical CDR3 protein sequences are pooled into one entry, listed with their most common genes and DNA. The authors' filters were not applied to this entry. The sample table lists roughly 110,000 distinct CDR3 sequences, around 94% of them with a count of one. Jointly, the top ten make up over 0.4% of the sample.

High-throughput TCR beta sequencing profiled peripheral blood CD8+ and CD4+ T cells from healthy donors, Susac syndrome patients and multiple sclerosis patients. Susac syndrome patients met recently defined diagnostic criteria for definite or probable disease. CD8+ TEMRA cells were enriched by FACS, while bulk CD8+ and CD4+ T cells were purified by magnetic negative isolation. Blood was collected in EDTA tubes and processed within 24 hours, with PBMCs isolated through density gradient centrifugation. PBMCs intended for TCR sequencing were cryopreserved in liquid nitrogen and thawed later in a water bath at 37 degrees C. Purity of sorted or isolated CD4+, CD8+ and CD8+ TEMRA cells was at least 90%. To note about this clonotype: Its specific antigen is unknown. Base quality data are lacking; no much larger clone is found one base away.

Sequencing was carried out using CD8+ T cells from PBMCs. This TCR came from a human donor with Susac syndrome.

CDR3 reads: CASSQGTGETQYF. The nucleotides are TGTGCCAGCAGCCAGGGGACGGGAGAGACCCAGTACTTC. The rearrangement combines TRBV4-2 with TRBJ2-5; the D gene is perhaps TRBD1 or TRBD2, as each covers 5 bases. V drops 3 bases and J drops 4 bases, leaving 9 bases in between. From the cysteine through the phenylalanine, the CDR3 covers 13 amino acids. Of all the DNA, just the CDR3 is kept, 39 bases in frame from base 1. Via the germline V gene, CDR1 is LGHNA and CDR2 YNFKEQ.